Listed below are T cell receptor beta chains from one sample, sequenced in a study of blood T cells in healthy people across ages. Using its own MiXCR run on the 5' RACE reads, TCRdb lists one record per CDR3 protein. This sample has about 1.8 million distinct CDR3 sequences, with around half found just once. Material: blood. These receptors were obtained from a woman aged 40-49 years in good health. Each CDR3 is given with its conserved first and last residue. D genes are given only for firm matches. Part of the rows lack a size; the others show once, few, many or a class for expanded clones.

abundance	v_gene	d_gene	j_gene	CDR3nt	CDR3aa
few	TRBV5-1	-	TRBJ2-7	TGCGCCAGCAGCACTACCGGGACTTACTCCTACGAGCAGTACTTC	CASSTTGTYSYEQYF
-	TRBV6-5	-	TRBJ2-1	TGTGCCAGCCGGAGGGGAAGTGAGCAGTTCTTC	CASRRGSEQFF
few	TRBV4-3	-	TRBJ1-2	TGCGCCAGCAGCCAAGAGTTGGTAGGGTATGGCTACACCTTC	CASSQELVGYGYTF
-	TRBV20-1	-	TRBJ2-4	TGCAGTGCTGTACCCTCAGGATATGGGGGCAAAAACATTCAGTACTTC	CSAVPSGYGGKNIQYF
-	TRBV5-1	TRBD2	TRBJ2-1	TGCGCCAGCAGCTTGATGCTAGCGGGGGGGTACAATGAGCAGTTCTTC	CASSLMLAGGYNEQFF
-	TRBV7-2	-	TRBJ2-7	TGTTCCAGCAGTATACTTGGGGGCGCCGAGCAGTACTTC	CSSSILGGAEQYF
-	TRBV7-9	-	TRBJ2-3	TGTACCAGCAGCTTAGAAGGTGACAGCACAGATACGCAGTATTTT	CTSSLEGDSTDTQYF
few	TRBV6-2/TRBV6-3	-	TRBJ1-1	TGTGCCAGCAACCAGATACAGGGGAACACTGAAGCTTTCTTT	CASNQIQGNTEAFF
few	TRBV5-1	-	TRBJ1-1	TGCGCCAGCAGGCCTCCGACAGGCACTGAAGCTTTCTTT	CASRPPTGTEAFF
few	TRBV5-1	-	TRBJ2-3	TGCGCCAGCAGAACCTCCGGGACTCACACAGATACGCAGTATTTT	CASRTSGTHTDTQYF
few	TRBV28	TRBD1	TRBJ1-5	TGTGCCAGCAGTTTTTTTGGGACAGCATTAAGGGAGCCCCAGCATTTT	CASSFFGTALREPQHF
-	TRBV28	-	TRBJ1-4	TGTGCCAGCAGTTCCGAAGGGGGGCCGGGTAAAAAACTGTTTTTT	CASSSEGGPGKKLFF
few	TRBV7-2	TRBD1	TRBJ2-3	TGTGCCAGCAGCTTAGGGGGGACAGGGGCAGATACGCAGTATTTT	CASSLGGTGADTQYF
few	TRBV4-3	-	TRBJ1-2	TGCGCCAGCAGCCAAACGGGACGGAACTATGGCTACACCTTC	CASSQTGRNYGYTF
-	TRBV20-1	-	TRBJ2-7	TGCAGTGTCCTACAGGGAATCGAGCAGTACTTC	CSVLQGIEQYF
once	TRBV5-1	-	TRBJ2-1	TGCGCCAGCAGTCCCACTATCGGCAATGAGCAGTTCTTC	CASSPTIGNEQFF
few	TRBV7-9	-	TRBJ1-2	TGTGCCAGCAGCATAAATGACAGAGGAGATAACTATGGCTACACCTTC	CASSINDRGDNYGYTF
few	TRBV20-1	-	TRBJ2-7	TGCAGTGCTAGAGATCGGAGAAGACATCTCTCCTACGAGCAGTACTTC	CSARDRRRHLSYEQYF
-	TRBV20-1	-	TRBJ2-4	TGCAGTGCTTCGACGGGGGGCTCAGCGAACATTCAGTACTTC	CSASTGGSANIQYF
-	TRBV20-1	TRBD2	TRBJ2-5	TGCAGTGCTAGTGCGGGGGGGCTGGAGACCCAGTACTTC	CSASAGGLETQYF
-	TRBV21-1	-	TRBJ1-2	TGTGCCAGGACAGGGGACTATGGCTACACCTTC	CARTGDYGYTF
-	TRBV24-1	-	TRBJ2-5	TGTGCCACCAGTGATCCCGGCGGCCTCACGGGGACCCAGTACTTC	CATSDPGGLTGTQYF
-	TRBV4-2	TRBD1	TRBJ1-2	TGTGCCAGCAGCCAAGAATCACAGGGGATCTATGGCTACACCTTC	CASSQESQGIYGYTF
-	TRBV7-2	TRBD1	TRBJ2-7	TGTGCCGGCAGCTCCAGGGGGACAAGCTCCTACGAGCAGTACTTC	CAGSSRGTSSYEQYF
-	TRBV7-2	-	TRBJ1-1	TGTGCCAGCCGAAGGGAGGGAGGTCACACTGAAGCTTTCTTT	CASRREGGHTEAFF
few	TRBV27	-	TRBJ2-5	TGTGCCAGCACCAGCCGGAGGGAAGAGACCCAGTACTTC	CASTSRREETQYF
few	TRBV13	-	TRBJ2-3	TGTGCCAGCAGCTTAGCGGATGGGACGGCGCAGTATTTT	CASSLADGTAQYF
-	TRBV4-3	-	TRBJ2-6	TGCGCCAGCAGCCAGAGGGCGGGATACTCTGGGGCCAACGTCCTGACTTTC	CASSQRAGYSGANVLTF
-	TRBV9	-	TRBJ2-7	TGTGCCAGCAGCGTAGCTCTTGGACCGGCCTACGAGCAGTACTTC	CASSVALGPAYEQYF
-	TRBV12-5	-	TRBJ2-7	TGTGCTAGTGGCATTGAGGTCCGACAGACCTACGAGCAGTACTTC	CASGIEVRQTYEQYF
-	TRBV7-8	-	TRBJ1-5	TGTGCCAGCAGCGTAGAGGTCTTTGATCAGCCCCAGCATTTT	CASSVEVFDQPQHF
-	TRBV28	TRBD2	TRBJ2-3	TGTGCCAGCAGTCCCCTAAAGGTAGCGGGGGGCACAGATACGCAGTATTTT	CASSPLKVAGGTDTQYF
few	TRBV7-2	TRBD2	TRBJ2-5	TGTGCCAGCAGCTTAGGGACTAGTTCTGTGGAGACCCAGTACTTC	CASSLGTSSVETQYF
-	TRBV15	-	TRBJ2-2	TGTGCCACCAGCGCCCGGGACACCACCGGGGAGCTGTTTTTT	CATSARDTTGELFF
few	TRBV4-3	-	TRBJ2-3	TGCGCCAGCAGCCAAGATCCAGGACTACCAACCACAGATACGCAGTATTTT	CASSQDPGLPTTDTQYF
-	TRBV12-3/TRBV12-4	-	TRBJ2-7	TGTGCCAGCAGGTCAGGGGAATATACCTACGAGCAGTACTTC	CASRSGEYTYEQYF
-	TRBV20-1	-	TRBJ2-3	TGCAGTGCTAGATTGGGCCTGCTAGCCCGCAAAGATACGCAGTATTTT	CSARLGLLARKDTQYF
-	TRBV28	TRBD1	TRBJ1-2	TGTGCCAGCAGTTTCCCCGCAGGGGGCCTCTGGGGCTACACCTTC	CASSFPAGGLWGYTF
-	TRBV6-2/TRBV6-3	-	TRBJ2-5	TGTGCCAGCAGTTCACGCAGAGCACAAGAGACCCAGTACTTC	CASSSRRAQETQYF
-	TRBV4-2	-	TRBJ2-3	TGTGCCGCCCGTAAGGGGGGGTGGGAAGATACGCAGTATTTT	CAARKGGWEDTQYF
few	TRBV20-1	TRBD2	TRBJ2-1	TGCAGTGCTAGAGTTCGTTCTCTAGCGGGGGGGTCTAATGAGCAGTTCTTC	CSARVRSLAGGSNEQFF
-	TRBV7-9	TRBD2	TRBJ2-5	TGTGCCAGCAGCTTAGATTGGGCGGGGGGAATCCAAGAGACCCAGTACTTC	CASSLDWAGGIQETQYF
-	TRBV6-5	-	TRBJ2-6	TGTGCCAGCAGTTACTCTGGCAGGGGGAGGTCTGGGGCCAACGTCCTGACTTTC	CASSYSGRGRSGANVLTF
-	TRBV5-1	TRBD1	TRBJ1-2	TGCGCCAGCAGAGGTCGACAGGGTGATGGCTACACCTTC	CASRGRQGDGYTF
few	TRBV12-3/TRBV12-4	-	TRBJ2-1	TGTGCCAGCAGCCCCCCGCGATACAATGAGCAGTTCTTC	CASSPPRYNEQFF
-	TRBV12-3/TRBV12-4	TRBD1	TRBJ1-5	TGTGCCAGCAGTTTTGGGACAGGGGGCGCAAATCAGCCCCAGCATTTT	CASSFGTGGANQPQHF
few	TRBV7-9	TRBD2	TRBJ2-1	TGTGCCAGCAGCTCCCAAGCGGGGGGGTCCTACAATGAGCAGTTCTTC	CASSSQAGGSYNEQFF